The following is a T cell receptor (beta chain) sequence with its context. Its antigen is not yet known. Base qualities are not recorded, but no much larger clone differs from it by a single base. This sample stems from a study of Ad26.COV2.S vaccination and SARS-CoV-2 variants (dated by TCRdb to about 2021). Context from the whole study: Donors in the vaccine arm were drawn from COV1001, a phase I-IIa trial of Ad26.COV2.S in healthy adults that was multicentre, randomized, double-blind and placebo-controlled. Blinding of investigators to trial group allocation was maintained during experiments and outcome assessment. Ad26.COV2.S was administered intramuscularly at a dose of 5x10^10 or 1x10^11 viral particles, either as one shot or as two shots given 56 days apart. Sequencing of the TCRbeta repertoire served to evaluate the specificity and breadth of SARS-CoV-2-reactive T cell receptors following Ad26.COV2.S vaccination. Trial participants were randomized into five groups of five: low-dose or high-dose Ad26.COV2.S given once or twice, or placebo on both occasions. The TCR-sequenced set comprised approximately 30 samples: about 19 Ad26.COV2.S vaccine recipients, 5 placebo recipients and 8 SARS-CoV-2 convalescent individuals. The paper's findings and limits, for the study overall: Compared with placebo recipients, Ad26.COV2.S recipients showed higher spike-specific TCR breadth (P = 0.0014). The study lacked the statistical power to compare responses across vaccine doses or regimens. Substantial breadth of spike-specific CD8+ and CD4+ T cell responses was reported after vaccination. Vaccine and placebo recipients had similar non-spike TCR breadth, a finding consistent with the vaccine containing only spike. The authors noted that the TCR breadth and depth analyses may have underestimated total T cell responses.

V is pruned by 4 bases and J by 4 bases, leaving 5 bases of the junction without a gene match. The CDR3 sequence holds 15 residues, the cysteine and phenylalanine included. The retained sequence is limited to the CDR3, 45 bases, with the frame set at the first base. CDR1 SGHNT and CDR2 YYREEE are derived from the germline V gene (reference sequence). TCRbeta CDR3 regions were sequenced with the immunoSEQ Assay. After extraction, genomic DNA underwent amplification by bias-controlled multiplex PCR, followed by high-throughput sequencing. In the paper's pipeline: Collapsing and filtering of sequences were performed to quantify the absolute abundance of each unique TCRbeta CDR3 region. T cell fraction was estimated by normalizing TCRbeta template counts to usable DNA, with usable DNA measured through amplification of reference genes found in all nucleated cells. Repertoire TCRs were annotated as SARS-CoV-2-specific when V gene, CDR3 amino acid sequence and J gene were exactly matched to a known reactive TCR set. The reference SARS-CoV-2 TCR set came from MIRA and was filtered for enrichment in COVID-19-positive ImmuneCODE repertoires, removing public or cross-reactive TCRs. Using the MIRA antigens, annotated TCRs were further analysed by specific ORF or by position within an ORF. Breadth was defined as the number of annotated unique rearrangements divided by the total number of unique productive rearrangements, and depth was defined as the summed frequency of the annotated unique rearrangements. Group comparisons of TCR breadth used two-sided Wilcoxon rank-sum tests. TCRdb holds this immuneACCESS table with in-frame rearrangements only. Some clones are missing; in checked studies, unresolved V genes explain under half, and the rest has no known cause. V, J and clone size were drawn from that table, and D and trimming were deduced from the DNA. The sample table contains 200,000 to 250,000 clones; only one count was recorded for around nine tenths of them. The ten largest clones capture roughly 10% of the sample.

The treatment or condition label of this sample denotes: around 19 received Ad26.COV2.S at low or high dose, single or two shots; roughly five received placebo; per-sample allocation not given. For vaccine and placebo recipients, repertoires were sequenced using samples collected on day 63 after the first injection. Between 29 July and 7 August 2020, Cohort 1b enrolled 20 to 30 adults aged 18-55 years at one site in Boston, USA. As a vaccine, Ad26.COV2.S was a replication-incompetent adenovirus type 26 vector that expressed a prefusion-stabilized SARS-CoV-2 spike protein derived from the original Wuhan strain.

The chain joins TRBV5-4 to TRBJ2-1, and 10 junctional nucleotides match TRBD2. The material was peripheral blood, obtained in a trial of Ad26.COV2.S vaccine versus placebo. The TCR was taken from a person aged 18-65 years who received the Ad26.COV2.S COVID-19 vaccine or a placebo. The CDR3 reads as follows: CASSTGLAPYNEQFF. At the DNA level, the sequence is TGTGCCAGCAGCACGGGACTAGCGCCATACAATGAGCAGTTCTTC. This CDR3, with the reference TRBV5-4 and TRBJ2-1 proteins standing in past its ends, gives the full variable domain ETGVTQSPTHLIKTRGQQVTLRCSSQSGHNTVSWYQQALGQGPQFIFQYYREEENGRGNFPPRFSGLQFPNYSSELNVNALELDDSALYLCASSTGLAPYNEQFFGPGTRLTVL.